This T cell receptor beta chain was observed in a study of identical twins. TCRdb analysed the 5' RACE reads with MiXCR anew, one entry per CDR3 protein. This table holds 500,000 to 600,000 distinct CDR3 sequences, 20% to 25% found once. The germline V gene encodes CDR1 DFQATT and CDR2 SNEGSKA (reference sequence). The CDR3 contains 13 residues. J lost 9 bases, V lost 6 bases, and 9 bases had no gene match. The sample holds a few counts of this clonotype. This same sample was also taken into another study, of T cells expressing NK-cell markers.

The sample comprised CD4+ T cells sorted from blood. The chain couples TRBV20-1 to TRBJ2-1, with TRBD2 identical over 9 bases. The source is a woman between 18 and 29 years old in good health. CDR3 sequence (DNA): TGCAGTGCCAGGGATAGCGGGAGAGTTGAGCAGTTCTTC. Protein product: CSARDSGRVEQFF.